This T cell receptor beta chain originates from a study of cytomegalovirus exposure and HLA in healthy donors. Overall study context: Per a later analysis, the roughly 640 first-cohort and 120 or so validation repertoires shared one platform. Notes on the study in general: Cytomegalovirus-associated TCR beta chains were listed, numbering 150 to 200. CMV antigen specificity of a few CMV-associated chains was confirmed in vitro.

Sequenced by immunoSEQ multiplex PCR; TCRdb stores in-frame clones only, minus some. Of over 45,000 clones in the sample, roughly 93% are singletons; the top ten hold around 5.5%. Germline-derived CDR1 and CDR2 are SGDLS and YYNGEE. Trimming removed 2 bases at V and 1 base at J, with 21 bases between. The CDR3 is 18 amino acids. Regarding this clone: Its matching antigen is unknown.

This clonotype was obtained from a woman between 18 and 29 years old in good health and CMV-seronegative. The chain is built from TRBV9 and TRBJ1-2, with D possibly being TRBD1 (5 bases). Sequenced: PBMCs. Written as DNA, the CDR3 is TGTGCCAGCAGCGTTGGTGAGGTGTGGGACTGGGATAACTATGGCTACACCTTC. Protein: CASSVGEVWDWDNYGYTF.